Given below is one T cell receptor (beta chain) in context. The target antigen is unknown. Trimming removed 4 bases from V and 5 bases from J; junction bases left unmatched: 9. The CDR3 totals 15 residues. Looked up from germline, CDR1 is SGHTS and CDR2 is YDEGEE. The data stem from a study of cytomegalovirus exposure and HLA in healthy donors. The study, taken as a whole, reports: Several V segments, TRBV6-2 and TRBV6-3 among them, could not be told apart and were dropped. Altogether, some 170 TCR beta chains were recorded as cytomegalovirus-associated.

60 Vbeta and 13 Jbeta primers were used in PCR. The repertoire was sequenced with immunoSEQ multiplex PCR; TCRdb's copy has only in-frame clones and lacks some. The sample records roughly 100,000 clones, around 73% being singletons. V usage is TRBV5-8 and J usage is TRBJ1-5, with TRBD1 matching over 7 bases. This sequence originates from a man in his forties in good health and CMV-seronegative. Sequencing was performed on PBMCs. The CDR3 region is CASSEGQESDQPQHF. As DNA, the CDR3 is TGTGCCAGCAGCGAAGGACAGGAGTCTGATCAGCCCCAGCATTTT.